The entry below gives a single TCR beta chain sequence along with its context. Trimming left V 4 bases short and J 5 bases short, with 6 bases between. Germline CDR1 is SGHDT and CDR2 is YYEEEE. The CDR3 loop spans 11 amino acids. Data came from immunoSEQ multiplex PCR; TCRdb stores just in-frame clones and leaves some out. Of about 190,000 clones listed, 86% are singletons. This entry comes from a study of blood T cell repertoires in COVID-19. The chain combines TRBV5-6 with TRBJ1-1; no clear D. The source material was peripheral blood. This clonotype was obtained from a woman younger than 45 with active or convalescent COVID-19. The CDR3 DNA reads TGTGCCAGCAGCCTCGGGACTGAAGCTTTCTTT. This encodes CASSLGTEAFF. The full variable domain, with the rest looked up from reference TRBV5-6 and TRBJ1-1, is DAGVTQSPTHLIKTRGQQVTLRCSPKSGHDTVSWYQQALGQGPQFIFQYYEEEERQRGNFPDRFSGHQFPNYSSELNVNALLLGDSALYLCASSLGTEAFFGQGTRLTVV.